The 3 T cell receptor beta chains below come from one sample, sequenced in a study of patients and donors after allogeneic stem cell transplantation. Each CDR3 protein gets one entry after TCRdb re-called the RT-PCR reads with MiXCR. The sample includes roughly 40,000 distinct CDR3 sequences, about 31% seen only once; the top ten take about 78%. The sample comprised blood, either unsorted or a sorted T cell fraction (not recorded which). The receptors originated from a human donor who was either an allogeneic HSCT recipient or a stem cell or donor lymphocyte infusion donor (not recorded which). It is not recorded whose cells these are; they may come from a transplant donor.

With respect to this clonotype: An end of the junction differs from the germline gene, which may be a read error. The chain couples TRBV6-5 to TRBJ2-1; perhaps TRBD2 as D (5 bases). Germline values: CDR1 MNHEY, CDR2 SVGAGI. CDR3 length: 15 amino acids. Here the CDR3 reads CASSRQPDSHNEQFF. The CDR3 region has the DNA TGTGCCAGCAGCCGCCAACCGGACTCCCACAATGAGCAGTTCTTC.

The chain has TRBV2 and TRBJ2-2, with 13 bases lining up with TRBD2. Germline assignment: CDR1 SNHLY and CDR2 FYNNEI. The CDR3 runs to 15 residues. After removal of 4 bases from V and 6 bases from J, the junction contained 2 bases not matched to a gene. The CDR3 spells CASSGTSGSSGELFF. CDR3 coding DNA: TGTGCCAGCAGTGGGACTAGCGGGAGCTCCGGGGAGCTGTTTTTT.

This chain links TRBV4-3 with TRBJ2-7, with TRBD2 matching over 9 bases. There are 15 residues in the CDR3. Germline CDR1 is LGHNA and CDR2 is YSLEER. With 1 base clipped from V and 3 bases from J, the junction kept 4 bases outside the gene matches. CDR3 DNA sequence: TGCGCCAGCAGCCAAGTAGTAGCGGGAGACTACGAGCAGTACTTC. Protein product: CASSQVVAGDYEQYF.